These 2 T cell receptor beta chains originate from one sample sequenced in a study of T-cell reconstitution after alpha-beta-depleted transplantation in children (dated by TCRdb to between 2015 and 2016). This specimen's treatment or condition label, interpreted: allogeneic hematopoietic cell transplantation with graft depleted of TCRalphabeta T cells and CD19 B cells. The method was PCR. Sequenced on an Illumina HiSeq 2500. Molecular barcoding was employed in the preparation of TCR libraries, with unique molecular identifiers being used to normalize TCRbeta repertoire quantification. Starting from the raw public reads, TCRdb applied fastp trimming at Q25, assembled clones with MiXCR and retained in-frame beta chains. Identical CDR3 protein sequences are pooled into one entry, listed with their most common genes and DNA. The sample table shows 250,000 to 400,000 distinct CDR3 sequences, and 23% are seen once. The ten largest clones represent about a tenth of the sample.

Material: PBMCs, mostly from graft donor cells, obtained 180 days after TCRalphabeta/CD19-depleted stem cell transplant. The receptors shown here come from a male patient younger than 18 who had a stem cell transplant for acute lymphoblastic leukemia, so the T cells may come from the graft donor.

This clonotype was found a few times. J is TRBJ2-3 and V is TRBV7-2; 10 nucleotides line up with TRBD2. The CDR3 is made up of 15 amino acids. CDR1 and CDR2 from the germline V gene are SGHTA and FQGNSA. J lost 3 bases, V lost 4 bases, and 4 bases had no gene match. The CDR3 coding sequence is TGTGCCAGCAGCTGGGGACTAGCGCGAACAGATACGCAGTATTTT. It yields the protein CASSWGLARTDTQYF. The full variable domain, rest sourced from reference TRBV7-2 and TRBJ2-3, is GAGVSQSPSNKVTEKGKDVELRCDPISGHTALYWYRQSLGQGLEFLIYFQGNSAPDKSGLPSDRFSAERTGGSVSTLTIQRTQQEDSAVYLCASSWGLARTDTQYFGPGTRLTVL.

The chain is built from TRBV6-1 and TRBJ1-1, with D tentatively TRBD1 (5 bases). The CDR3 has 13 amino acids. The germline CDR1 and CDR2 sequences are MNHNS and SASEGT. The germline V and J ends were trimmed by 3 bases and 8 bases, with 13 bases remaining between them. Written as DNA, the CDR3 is TGTGCCAGCAGTGATTTCAGGGAGAGGGAAGCTTTCTTT. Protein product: CASSDFREREAFF.